What follows describes a single T cell receptor beta chain. The method was immunoSEQ multiplex PCR; TCRdb's version includes in-frame clones alone and lacks a portion of them. Counted here are fewer than 200,000 clones, approximately 60% occurring once; the ten biggest clones make up roughly a tenth. These data originate in a study of shared clonotypes between healthy human individuals. This CDR3 spans 14 amino acids. With V trimmed by 6 bases and J by 7 bases, 10 bases remained unmatched. The germline V gene encodes CDR1 LNHDA and CDR2 SQIVND (reference sequence). The sequence came from a man younger than 45 in good health. The chain links TRBV19 to TRBJ1-2; 8 bases agree with TRBD1. Input material: memory CD4+ T cells sorted from blood. Documented subset: CD45RA-negative fraction. CDR3 residues: CASRGDRPPPGYTF. The CDR3, as DNA: TGTGCCAGTAGGGGGGACAGGCCCCCTCCTGGCTACACCTTC. The full variable domain, in which reference TRBV19 and TRBJ1-2 provide the parts outside the CDR3, is DGGITQSPKYLFRKEGQNVTLSCEQNLNHDAMYWYRQDPGQGLRLIYYSQIVNDFQKGDIAEGYSVSREKKESFPLTVTSAQKNPTAFYLCASRGDRPPPGYTFGSGTRLTVV.